Detailed here is one TCR beta chain. Its antigen is unknown. These data belong to a study of graft-versus-host responses after intestinal transplantation. The CDR3 is 14 amino acids. Germline V gene data show CDR1 as MNHEY and CDR2 as SMNVEV (reference sequence). Trimming cost V 3 bases and J 5 bases; bases outside gene matches: 4. TCRdb keeps only in-frame clones here, not all; method: immunoSEQ multiplex PCR. Here the sample spans some 110,000 clones, 85% to 95% being singletons. The study's findings and limits: Some GvH clones were seen earlier in gut or blood, suggesting intestinal origin. Early post-transplant HvG declines were associated with peak circulating GvH clone levels.

The source of this sequence is a human donor who was the organ donor for an intestinal transplant. The J gene is TRBJ2-1, the V gene TRBV27; 7 nucleotides match TRBD1. The sequencing used unstimulated CD8+ T cells sorted from spleen or lymph node cells, collected before transplant. The CDR3 nucleotides read TGTGCCAGCAGTTTCGGACAGGCCAACAATGAGCAGTTCTTC. Amino acids: CASSFGQANNEQFF.